This T cell receptor (beta chain) is from a study of technical replicates of blood from several donors. This clone was detected only once. Clones were sequenced by immunoSEQ multiplex PCR, and TCRdb holds only the in-frame ones, with some missing. The profile covers approximately 75,000 clones, with approximately 97% appearing a single time and about 0.27% taken by the ten largest. The CDR3 covers 14 residues. Germline lookup yields CDR1 MNHEY and CDR2 SMNVEV (reference sequence). Trimming removed 5 bases from V and 3 bases from J; junction bases left unmatched: 2. The receptor was derived from a human donor in good health. Material: T cells isolated from PBMCs. V usage is TRBV27 and J usage is TRBJ1-2; TRBD1 matches 11 bases. CDR3 nucleotides: TGTGCCAGCAGTGGGACAGGGGGTCACTATGGCTACACCTTC. Translated, it gives CASSGTGGHYGYTF.